A selection of T cell receptor beta chains follows, all from one sample in a study of T cell repertoires in cytomegalovirus infection. TCRdb independently ran MiXCR on the reads; one entry per CDR3 protein. This sample has 35,000 to 55,000 distinct CDR3 sequences, with approximately 22% found just once. Their recognized antigens are unknown. What was sequenced was PBMCs, sequenced either directly or after in vitro stimulation (not recorded which). The source is a human donor in good health (CMV status not recorded). Some clones in this sample may be carry-over from other donors' samples. The CDR3 runs from the conserved cysteine through the conserved F or W. The order of the fields is J gene, clone size, V gene, D gene, CDR3 protein, CDR3 DNA. The D gene is left open where the match is weak. Clone size is not always given. Where it is, it says once, few, many or a class for expanded clones.

TRBJ1-6 few TRBV2 - CASSNENSPLHF TGTGCCAGCAGTAACGAGAATTCACCCCTCCACTTT
TRBJ1-5 few TRBV15 - CATSRQGDHTQPQHF TGTGCCACCAGCAGACAGGGCGATCACACTCAGCCCCAGCATTTT
TRBJ2-1 - TRBV25-1 TRBD1 CASSSAWDRGGDEQFF TGTGCCAGTAGCTCCGCCTGGGACAGGGGGGGAGACGAGCAGTTCTTC
TRBJ2-5 few TRBV28 - CASTWGGRGETQYF TGTGCCAGCACCTGGGGGGGCCGAGGGGAGACCCAGTACTTC
TRBJ1-5 - TRBV19 TRBD1 CASSNRGSSNQPQHF TGTGCCAGTAGTAACAGGGGAAGTAGCAATCAGCCCCAGCATTTT
TRBJ2-5 many TRBV7-9 - CASSVAGAGPYQETQYF TGTGCCAGCAGCGTCGCTGGAGCGGGCCCGTACCAAGAGACCCAGTACTTC
TRBJ1-1 - TRBV2 - CASRSTSTEAFF TGTGCCAGCCGGTCGACAAGCACTGAAGCTTTCTTT
TRBJ2-3 many TRBV11-2 - CASSASSGWDTQYF TGTGCCAGCAGCGCCTCCTCCGGGTGGGATACGCAGTATTTT
TRBJ2-1 - TRBV10-3 TRBD1 CAIAAGTEYNEQFF TGTGCCATCGCAGCCGGGACAGAATACAATGAGCAGTTCTTC
TRBJ1-1 - TRBV7-9 - CASSLVGPGRTEAFF TGTGCCAGCAGCTTAGTCGGACCAGGGCGCACTGAAGCTTTCTTT